Each of the 21 T cell receptor beta chains below was sequenced from the same sample in a study of vaccination and CD4 T cells after COVID-19. Sequencing of the DNA from cultured CD4+ T cells was carried out with the Oncomine TCR Beta short-read assay. MiXCR was run by TCRdb on the PCR reads, yielding one entry per CDR3 protein. Altogether 13,000 to 15,000 distinct CDR3 sequences are present, 50% to 75% being singletons, with the ten largest covering just under 20%. Treatment given: 10-day PBMC culture with coronavirus spike peptide pools or control peptides (ViraFEST assay). Antigens for these TCRs are unknown. Sequencing input: CD4+ T cells from blood, cultured in vitro. The receptors derive from a human donor who had recovered from COVID-19.

This clonotype was counted a few times. The V gene is TRBV27, the J gene TRBJ1-6; 8 bases are a match to TRBD1. CDR3 length: 13 residues. Germline V gene data show CDR1 as MNHEY and CDR2 as SMNVEV (reference sequence). Germline trimming cut 5 bases from V and 7 bases from J; bases unmatched to any gene: 1. DNA for the CDR3: TGTGCCAGCAGTAGGACAGGGAATTCACCCCTCCACTTT. This encodes CASSRTGNSPLHF.

V gene TRBV11-2 combines with J gene TRBJ2-1; D perhaps matches TRBD2 (5 bases). The V and J ends lost 0 bases and 4 bases respectively, with 16 bases between them. This CDR3 has 17 amino acids. Germline V lookup: CDR1 SGHAT, CDR2 FQNNGV. The CDR3 DNA sequence: TGTGCCAGCAGCTTAGAGGGCCTTTGGGGAGCTTACAATGAGCAGTTCTTC. Protein product: CASSLEGLWGAYNEQFF.

The chain joins TRBV5-4 to TRBJ1-1; 8 bases are shared with TRBD1. Germline CDR1 is SGHNT and CDR2 is YYREEE (reference sequence). Trimming took 4 bases from V and 3 from J; bases not matched to a gene: 8. The CDR3 extends over 15 amino acids. Here the CDR3 DNA reads TGTGCCAGCAGCCCCAGTACAGGGGGGTACACTGAAGCTTTCTTT. This encodes CASSPSTGGYTEAFF.

This clonotype has a single count. The chain employs TRBV7-9 and TRBJ2-2; 7 bases are shared with TRBD1. J was trimmed by 0 bases and V by 7 bases; bases with no gene match: 8. There are 16 residues in the CDR3. From germline, CDR1 is SEHNR and CDR2 FQNEAQ (reference sequence). The CDR3 spells CASTLLGTANTGELFF. The DNA for the CDR3 is TGTGCCAGCACCTTGCTAGGGACAGCGAACACCGGGGAGCTGTTTTTT.

V gene TRBV18 combines with J gene TRBJ2-5; 9 bases align to TRBD1. V lost 3 bases to trimming and J lost 5 bases; unmatched junction nucleotides: 13. This CDR3 has 17 amino acids. Looked up from germline, CDR1 is KGHSH and CDR2 is LQKENI. Here the CDR3 reads CASSPSIGQGKGETQYF. In DNA, the CDR3 is TGTGCCAGCTCACCCTCGATCGGACAGGGGAAGGGGGAGACCCAGTACTTC. Based on the CDR3 plus reference TRBV18 and TRBJ2-5, the full variable domain is NAGVMQNPRHLVRRRGQEARLRCSPMKGHSHVYWYRQLPEEGLKFMVYLQKENIIDESGMPKERFSAEFPKEGPSILRIQQVVRGDSAAYFCASSPSIGQGKGETQYFGPGTRLLVL.

This chain joins TRBV20-1 and TRBJ2-1, with 12 bases aligning to TRBD2. V was pared by 2 bases and J by 5 bases, with 10 bases of the junction left unmatched. The germline gives CDR1 DFQATT, CDR2 SNEGSKA (reference sequence). This CDR3 is 17 amino acids long. The CDR3 here is CSARSSGRGPPDNEQFF. For the CDR3, the DNA is TGCAGTGCTAGATCTAGCGGGAGGGGCCCCCCGGACAATGAGCAGTTCTTC.

This clonotype turned up a few times. The rearrangement joins TRBV20-1 to TRBJ1-1; 7 nucleotides agree with TRBD1. CDR3 length equals 15 residues. Germline values: CDR1 DFQATT, CDR2 SNEGSKA (reference sequence). V dropped 6 bases and J dropped 1; count of bases not matched to a gene: 11. The CDR3 loop reads CSATGQRARNTEAFF. The CDR3 DNA follows: TGCAGTGCCACGGGACAGAGGGCTCGGAACACTGAAGCTTTCTTT.

This clonotype was seen a few times. The rearrangement links TRBV11-2 to TRBJ1-6; D is possibly TRBD1 (6 bases). This CDR3 has 15 amino acids. V was pared by 5 bases and J by 6 bases, with 14 bases between. Germline V gene lookup returns CDR1 SGHAT and CDR2 FQNNGV. The CDR3 DNA is TGTGCCAGCAGCAGAGGACAGATGTTTAATTCACCCCTCCACTTT. Its translation: CASSRGQMFNSPLHF.

This rearrangement joins TRBV5-1 to TRBJ2-1; 10 nucleotides line up with TRBD1. The CDR3 has 14 amino acids. Germline lookup yields CDR1 SGHRS and CDR2 YFSETQ. J was trimmed by 7 bases and V by 4 bases; bases with no gene match: 5. The CDR3 DNA reads TGCGCCAGCAGCCAGGGGACAGGGGTGAATGAGCAGTTCTTC. Translation: CASSQGTGVNEQFF.

The V call is TRBV7-2, the J call TRBJ2-7; 7 nucleotides align to TRBD1. The CDR3 spans 15 residues. Trimming took 2 bases from V and 3 from J; bases not matched to a gene: 7. The germline CDR1 and CDR2 sequences are SGHTA and FQGNSA. CDR3: CASSLSWTGVYEQYF. The CDR3 nucleotides read TGTGCCAGCAGCTTATCTTGGACAGGAGTCTACGAGCAGTACTTC.

The chain couples TRBV2 to TRBJ2-5, with 10 nucleotides matching TRBD1. Germline trimming cut 7 bases from V and 6 bases from J; bases unmatched to any gene: 5. The germline gives CDR1 SNHLY, CDR2 FYNNEI. The CDR3 is made up of 13 amino acids. CDR3 amino acids: CASKGDRGKTQYF. CDR3 bases: TGTGCCAGCAAAGGGGACAGGGGAAAGACCCAGTACTTC.

The V call is TRBV7-9, the J call TRBJ1-2, with a weak D call TRBD1 (5 bases). Germline V lookup: CDR1 SEHNR, CDR2 FQNEAQ (reference sequence). The CDR3 runs 17 residues. With 3 bases removed from V and 2 bases from J, the gap between germline ends came to 19 bases. CDR3 DNA: TGTGCCAGCAGCTTTGCCGGGGGGGGGATTTTCAACTATGGCTACACCTTC. Protein product: CASSFAGGGIFNYGYTF.

The J gene is TRBJ1-5, the V gene TRBV2; D not resolved. CDR1 and CDR2 from the germline V gene are SNHLY and FYNNEI. The CDR3 contains 14 residues. Trimming left V 6 bases short and J 0 bases short, with 9 bases between. CDR3 DNA sequence: TGTGCCAGCAGCCTGGACGGTAGCAATCAGCCCCAGCATTTT. This translates into CASSLDGSNQPQHF.

The rearrangement joins TRBV7-2 to TRBJ2-5; 11 bases line up with TRBD1. Germline CDR1 reads SGHTA; CDR2 reads FQGNSA. CDR3 length: 15 residues. The J segment lost 5 bases and the V segment lost 7 bases, leaving 9 bases of the junction unmatched. As DNA, the CDR3 is TGTGCCAGCACCGGCGGACAGGGGGCGTGGGAGACCCAGTACTTC. Its protein is CASTGGQGAWETQYF.

The chain is built from TRBV15 and TRBJ1-2, with D hard to call. The germline V gene has CDR1 LNHNV and CDR2 YYDKDF (reference sequence). Trimming left V 2 bases short and J 6 bases short, with 13 bases between. The CDR3 runs 14 residues. CDR3 loop: CATSRRISGDGYTF. The CDR3 DNA reads TGTGCCACCAGCAGACGGATCAGCGGGGATGGCTACACCTTC.

This chain connects TRBV6-5 to TRBJ2-6, with D perhaps matching TRBD2 (6 bases). From germline, CDR1 is MNHEY and CDR2 SVGAGI. CDR3 length: 17 residues. Trimming left V 0 bases short and J 0 bases short, with 9 bases between. CDR3 nucleotides: TGTGCCAGCAGTTACTCGCTCGGGGGCTCTGGGGCCAACGTCCTGACTTTC. As protein: CASSYSLGGSGANVLTF.

The chain uses TRBV6-5 and TRBJ1-2; D perhaps matches TRBD1 (6 bases). CDR3 length: 13 amino acids. The germline gives CDR1 MNHEY, CDR2 SVGAGI. Trimming stripped 4 bases from V and 4 bases from J, with 10 bases between. The CDR3 DNA follows: TGTGCCAGCAGTTCCCGGGACACCTATGGCTACACCTTC. Its protein product is CASSSRDTYGYTF.

The V and J genes are TRBV27 and TRBJ2-7, with TRBD2 matching 7 bases. The J segment lost 3 bases and the V segment lost 0 bases, leaving 8 bases of the junction unmatched. There are 16 residues in the CDR3. Germline lookup yields CDR1 MNHEY and CDR2 SMNVEV (reference sequence). The DNA of the CDR3 is TGTGCCAGCAGTTTATCGGGAGGGTATTGGAACTACGAGCAGTACTTC. This translates into CASSLSGGYWNYEQYF.

J is TRBJ1-5 and V is TRBV20-1; D perhaps matches TRBD1 (6 bases). The ends were cut back, 3 bases at V and 5 bases at J, with 14 bases in the middle. The V gene's germline CDR1 is DFQATT and CDR2 SNEGSKA (reference sequence). The CDR3 spans 14 residues. CDR3 nucleotides: TGCAGTGCTAGGAGTCACAGGGAGTATCAGCCCCAGCATTTT. This codes for CSARSHREYQPQHF.

This clonotype was counted once. The rearrangement uses TRBV7-8 and TRBJ2-2; 9 bases fit TRBD1. The CDR3 runs 15 residues. After removal of 5 bases from V and 7 bases from J, the junction contained 8 bases not matched to a gene. Germline lookup yields CDR1 SGHVS and CDR2 FQNEAQ. The CDR3 here is CASSPTGGQFGELFF. CDR3 nucleotide sequence: TGTGCCAGCAGCCCTACAGGGGGCCAGTTCGGGGAGCTGTTTTTT. Complete variable domain (other parts from reference TRBV7-8 and TRBJ2-2): GAGVSQSPRYKVAKRGQDVALRCDPISGHVSLFWYQQALGQGPEFLTYFQNEAQLDKSGLPSDRFFAERPEGSVSTLKIQRTQQEDSAVYLCASSPTGGQFGELFFGEGSRLTVL.

This clonotype has only a few counts. The CDR3 DNA sequence: TGTGCCAGCAGTCAAAAACGACTAGCTCTAGCGGGGGATACGCAGTATTTT. The encoded protein is CASSQKRLALAGDTQYF. The rearrangement joins TRBV28 to TRBJ2-3; TRBD2 aligns across 9 bases. Per the germline V gene, CDR1 is MDHEN and CDR2 is SYDVKM. This CDR3 spans 17 amino acids. The ends lost 5 bases at V and 6 bases at J; junction bases unmatched: 15.